Here is one T cell receptor beta chain with its context. This CDR3 comprises 13 residues. CDR1 and CDR2 from the germline V gene are SGHTA and FQGNSA. V was pared by 5 bases and J by 2 bases, with 6 bases between. It was with 60 Vbeta and 13 Jbeta primers that the PCR ran. The protocol was immunoSEQ multiplex PCR, while the TCRdb copy is restricted to in-frame clones and leaves out a portion. The sample holds about 190,000 clones; 86% are singletons and the top ten take less than 0.4%. This sample is part of a study of cytomegalovirus exposure and HLA in healthy donors. The receptor comes from a woman aged 25 to 39 in good health and CMV-seronegative. The chain employs TRBV7-2 and TRBJ2-2; no definite D call. The source material was PBMCs. The CDR3 nucleotides are TGTGCCAGCAGCAATACTAACACCGGGGAGCTGTTTTTT. Translating gives CASSNTNTGELFF.